This passage covers 11 T cell receptor beta chains from one sample sequenced in a study of CD8+CD57+ T cells in acquired aplastic anemia. Template material for TCR beta VDJ and CDR3 profiling consisted of genomic DNA. TCRdb reprocessed the reads with MiXCR, giving one entry per CDR3 protein. The sample contains nearly 60,000 distinct CDR3 sequences, roughly three fifths of which appear only once. Whoever was chosen for sequencing had shown CD8+CD57+ cell expansion by flow cytometry. The specimen was sorted CD4+, CD8+, or CD8+CD57+ T cells (not recorded which) from PBMCs. The receptors derive from a human donor with aplastic anemia.

The chain carries TRBV2 and TRBJ2-7; 10 nucleotides line up with TRBD2. The CDR3 spans 14 residues. With V trimmed by 5 bases and J by 4 bases, 5 bases remained unmatched. In germline, CDR1 is SNHLY, CDR2 FYNNEI. This chain's CDR3 is CASSLAGGGYEQYF. The CDR3 nucleotides read TGTGCCAGCAGTTTAGCGGGGGGCGGGTACGAGCAGTACTTC.

This clonotype was found many times. The chain recombines TRBV7-9 with TRBJ2-6; TRBD2 matches at 11 bases. V was clipped by 5 bases and J by 0 bases; unmatched bases: 3. In germline, CDR1 is SEHNR, CDR2 FQNEAQ (reference sequence). The CDR3 has 17 amino acids. Here the CDR3 DNA reads TGTGCCAGCAGCGATAGCGGGGGGGCCTCTGGGGCCAACGTCCTGACTTTC. Amino acid sequence: CASSDSGGASGANVLTF.

The V gene is TRBV6-1, the J gene TRBJ1-2, with D perhaps TRBD1 (5 bases). The CDR3 has 13 amino acids. Germline-derived CDR1 and CDR2 are MNHNS and SASEGT. Trimming pared 8 bases from V and 4 bases from J, leaving 14 bases between. The CDR3, as DNA: TGTGCCAGCCGGGACCCGGGGGTCTATGGCTACACCTTC. Translation: CASRDPGVYGYTF.

J is TRBJ2-7 and V is TRBV4-2; D possibly corresponds to TRBD1 (6 bases). Per the germline V gene, CDR1 is LGHNA and CDR2 is YNFKEQ. This CDR3 is built from 16 residues. Trimming stripped 0 bases from V and 4 bases from J, with 16 bases between. The CDR3 spells CASSQEGRGRGYEQYF. Here the CDR3 DNA reads TGTGCCAGCAGCCAAGAAGGCAGGGGCAGGGGATACGAGCAGTACTTC.

This clonotype was observed at least ten times. V usage is TRBV3-1 and J usage is TRBJ1-6; TRBD1 matches at 8 bases. The V and J ends lost 0 bases and 8 bases, in that order; junction bases with no gene match: 3. The CDR3 loop spans 15 amino acids. CDR1 is LGHDT, CDR2 YNNKEL, per germline (reference sequence). The CDR3 spells CASSQDGDRYSPLHF. The CDR3 region has the DNA TGTGCCAGCAGCCAAGACGGGGACAGGTATTCACCCCTCCACTTT. Variable domain in full (rest from reference TRBV3-1 and TRBJ1-6): DTAVSQTPKYLVTQMGNDKSIKCEQNLGHDTMYWYKQDSKKFLKIMFSYNNKELIINETVPNRFSPKSPDKAHLNLHINSLELGDSAVYFCASSQDGDRYSPLHFGNGTRLTVT.

This clonotype is deemed medium-sized. The chain links TRBV10-3 to TRBJ2-1; D call uncertain. The V gene's germline CDR1 is ENHRY and CDR2 SYGVKD. The CDR3 is 12 amino acids. V lost 3 bases, J lost 4 bases, and 4 bases lay in between. CDR3 sequence reads: CAISEQYNEQFF. CDR3 DNA: TGTGCCATCAGTGAACAATACAATGAGCAGTTCTTC.

This clonotype occurred a few times. This rearrangement joins TRBV12-3 or TRBV12-4 to TRBJ1-1; 8 bases match TRBD1. The CDR3 is made up of 14 amino acids. V gave up 10 bases and J gave up 0 bases; unmatched junction bases: 7. Here the CDR3 reads CATVQGVVNTEAFF. CDR3 coding DNA: TGTGCCACCGTACAGGGGGTGGTGAACACTGAAGCTTTCTTT.

This clonotype has ten or more counts. The J gene is TRBJ1-2, the V gene TRBV12-3 or TRBV12-4, with 8 bases matching TRBD1. The CDR3 consists of 14 residues. V shed 2 bases and J 4 bases; nucleotides not matched to a gene: 3. This CDR3 reads CASSLLTGGYGYTF. CDR3 bases: TGTGCCAGCAGTTTACTTACAGGGGGCTATGGCTACACCTTC.

This chain connects TRBV6-1 to TRBJ1-1; unclear D gene. CDR3 size: 13 residues. CDR1 is MNHNS and CDR2 is SASEGT in the germline V gene. With 7 bases removed from V and 0 bases from J, the gap between germline ends came to 9 bases. CDR3 sequence (DNA): TGTGCCAGCAATGGACCCATGAACACTGAAGCTTTCTTT. Its translation is CASNGPMNTEAFF.

This clonotype was observed at least ten times. This chain connects TRBV11-3 to TRBJ2-3, with TRBD1 matching over 7 bases. The CDR3 consists of 13 residues. Per the germline V gene, CDR1 is SGHNT and CDR2 is YENEEA. V dropped 4 bases and J dropped 4; count of bases not matched to a gene: 2. CDR3 protein: CASSSGTADTQYF. In nucleotides, the CDR3 is TGTGCCAGCAGCTCCGGGACAGCAGATACGCAGTATTTT.

This clonotype has just a few counts. This sequence joins TRBV5-5 and TRBJ1-1; D gene uncertain. V was pared by 7 bases and J by 1 base, with 14 bases between. The CDR3 extends over 14 amino acids. Germline V lookup: CDR1 SGHKS, CDR2 YYEKEE (reference sequence). The CDR3 sequence: CASSAQPQNTEAFF. The CDR3 nucleotides are TGTGCCAGCTCTGCACAGCCACAGAACACTGAAGCTTTCTTT.